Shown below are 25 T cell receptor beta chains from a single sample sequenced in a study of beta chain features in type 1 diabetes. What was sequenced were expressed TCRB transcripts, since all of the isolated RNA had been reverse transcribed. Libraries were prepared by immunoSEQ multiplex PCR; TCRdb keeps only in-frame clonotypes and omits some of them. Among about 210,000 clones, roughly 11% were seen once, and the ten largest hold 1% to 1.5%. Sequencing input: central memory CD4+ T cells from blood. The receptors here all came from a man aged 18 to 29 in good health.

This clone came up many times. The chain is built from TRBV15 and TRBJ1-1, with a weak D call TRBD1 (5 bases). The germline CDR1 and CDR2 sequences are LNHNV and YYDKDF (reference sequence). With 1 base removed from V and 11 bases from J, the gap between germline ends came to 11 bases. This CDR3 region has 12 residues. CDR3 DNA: TGTGCCACCAGCAGAGGGGCGGGGACCGCTTTCTTT. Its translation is CATSRGAGTAFF.

The CDR3 loop reads CASSRRAGFPTDTQYF. The CDR3 DNA follows: TGTGCCAGCAGCCGGCGGGCCGGGTTCCCCACAGATACGCAGTATTTT. The V gene is TRBV7-2, the J gene TRBJ2-3; a possible D gene is TRBD2 (5 bases). The V gene lost 5 bases and the J gene lost 2 bases, with 17 bases spanning the gap. This CDR3 contains 16 residues. The germline gives CDR1 SGHTA, CDR2 FQGNSA.

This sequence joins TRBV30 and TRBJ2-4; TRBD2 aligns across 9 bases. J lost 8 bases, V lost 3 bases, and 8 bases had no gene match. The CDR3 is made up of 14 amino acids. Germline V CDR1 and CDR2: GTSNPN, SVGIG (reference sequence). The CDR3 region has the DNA TGTGCCTGGAGCCGGACTAGCGCAGGGGACATTCAGTACTTC. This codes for CAWSRTSAGDIQYF.

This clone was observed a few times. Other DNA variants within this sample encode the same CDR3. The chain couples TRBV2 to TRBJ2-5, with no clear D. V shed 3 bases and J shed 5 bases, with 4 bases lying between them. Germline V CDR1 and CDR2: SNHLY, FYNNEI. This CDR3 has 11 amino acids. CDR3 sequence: CASSELETQYF. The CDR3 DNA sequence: TGTGCCAGCAGTGAGTTGGAGACCCAGTACTTC.

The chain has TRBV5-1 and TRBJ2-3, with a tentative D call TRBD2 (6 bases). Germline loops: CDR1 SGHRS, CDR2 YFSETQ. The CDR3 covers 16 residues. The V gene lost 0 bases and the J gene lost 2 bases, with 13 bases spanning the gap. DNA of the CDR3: TGCGCCAGCAGCTTGGGAGGAGGGGCGTACACAGATACGCAGTATTTT. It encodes CASSLGGGAYTDTQYF. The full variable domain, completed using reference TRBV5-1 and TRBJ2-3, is KAGVTQTPRYLIKTRGQQVTLSCSPISGHRSVSWYQQTPGQGLQFLFEYFSETQRNKGNFPGRFSGRQFSNSRSEMNVSTLELGDSALYLCASSLGGGAYTDTQYFGPGTRLTVL.

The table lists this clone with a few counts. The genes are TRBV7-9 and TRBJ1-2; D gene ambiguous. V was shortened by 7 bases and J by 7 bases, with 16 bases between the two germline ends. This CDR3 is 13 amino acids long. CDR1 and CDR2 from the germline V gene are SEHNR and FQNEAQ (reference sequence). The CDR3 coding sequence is TGTGCCAGCAATCCCGAGCTCGTGGGTGGCTACACCTTC. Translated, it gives CASNPELVGGYTF.

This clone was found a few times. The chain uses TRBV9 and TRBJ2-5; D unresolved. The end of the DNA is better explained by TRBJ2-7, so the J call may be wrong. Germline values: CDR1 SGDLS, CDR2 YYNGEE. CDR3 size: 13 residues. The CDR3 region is CASSVAPTYEQYF. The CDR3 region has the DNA TGTGCCAGCAGCGTGGCTCCAACCTACGAGCAGTACTTC.

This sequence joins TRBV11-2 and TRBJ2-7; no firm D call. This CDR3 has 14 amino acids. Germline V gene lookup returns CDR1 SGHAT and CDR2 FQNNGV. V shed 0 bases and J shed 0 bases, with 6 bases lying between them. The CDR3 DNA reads TGTGCCAGCAGCTTAGACTCGGGCTCCTACGAGCAGTACTTC. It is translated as CASSLDSGSYEQYF.

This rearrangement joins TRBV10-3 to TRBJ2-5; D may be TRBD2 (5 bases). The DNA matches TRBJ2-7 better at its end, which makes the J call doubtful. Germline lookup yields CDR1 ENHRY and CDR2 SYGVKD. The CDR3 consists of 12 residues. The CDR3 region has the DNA TGTGCCATCAGTTCCGGGGAAGGCGAGCAGTACTTC. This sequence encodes CAISSGEGEQYF.

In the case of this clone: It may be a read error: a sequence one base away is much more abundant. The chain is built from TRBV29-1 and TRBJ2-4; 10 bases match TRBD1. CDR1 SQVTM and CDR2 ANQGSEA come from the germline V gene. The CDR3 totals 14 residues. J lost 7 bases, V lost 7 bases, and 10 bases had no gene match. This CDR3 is CSGRWDRGGNIQYF. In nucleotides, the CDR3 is TGCAGCGGCCGGTGGGACAGGGGAGGGAACATTCAGTACTTC.

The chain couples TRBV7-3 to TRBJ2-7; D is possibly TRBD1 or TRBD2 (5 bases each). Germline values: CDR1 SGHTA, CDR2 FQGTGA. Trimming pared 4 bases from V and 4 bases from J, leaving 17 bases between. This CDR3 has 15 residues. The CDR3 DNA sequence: TGTGCCAGCAGCTCCCAACCGGGACCCTTATACGAGCAGTACTTC. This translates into CASSSQPGPLYEQYF. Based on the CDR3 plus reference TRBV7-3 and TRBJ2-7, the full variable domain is GAGVSQTPSNKVTEKGKYVELRCDPISGHTALYWYRQSLGQGPEFLIYFQGTGAADDSGLPNDRFFAVRPEGSVSTLKIQRTERGDSAVYLCASSSQPGPLYEQYFGPGTRLTVT.

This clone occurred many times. CDR3 coding DNA: TGCAGCGTTGGGGACGGGACTGCAATTCAGTACTTC. This encodes CSVGDGTAIQYF. The chain joins TRBV29-1 to TRBJ2-4, with D tentatively TRBD2 (6 bases). Germline CDR1 reads SQVTM; CDR2 reads ANQGSEA. Trimming removed 4 bases at V and 10 bases at J, with 14 bases between. The CDR3 consists of 12 residues.

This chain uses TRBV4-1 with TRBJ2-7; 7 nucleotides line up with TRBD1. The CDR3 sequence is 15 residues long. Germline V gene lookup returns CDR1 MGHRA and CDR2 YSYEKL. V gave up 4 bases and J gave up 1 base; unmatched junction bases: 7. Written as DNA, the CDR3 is TGCGCCAGCAGCCGAACAGGGGCACCTTCCTACGAGCAGTACTTC. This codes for CASSRTGAPSYEQYF.

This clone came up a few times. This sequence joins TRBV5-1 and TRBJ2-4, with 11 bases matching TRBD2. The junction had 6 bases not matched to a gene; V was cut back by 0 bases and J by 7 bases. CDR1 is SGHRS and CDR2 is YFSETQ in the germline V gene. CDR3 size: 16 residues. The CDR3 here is CASSLGTSGSGNIQYF. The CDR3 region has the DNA TGCGCCAGCAGCTTGGGAACTAGCGGGAGTGGGAACATTCAGTACTTC.

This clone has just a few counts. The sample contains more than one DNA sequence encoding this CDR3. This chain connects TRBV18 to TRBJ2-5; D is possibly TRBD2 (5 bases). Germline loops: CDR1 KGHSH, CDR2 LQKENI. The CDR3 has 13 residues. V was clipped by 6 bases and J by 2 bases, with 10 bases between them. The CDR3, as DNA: TGTGCCAGCTCCCGGGGAGAACAAGAGACCCAGTACTTC. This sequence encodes CASSRGEQETQYF.

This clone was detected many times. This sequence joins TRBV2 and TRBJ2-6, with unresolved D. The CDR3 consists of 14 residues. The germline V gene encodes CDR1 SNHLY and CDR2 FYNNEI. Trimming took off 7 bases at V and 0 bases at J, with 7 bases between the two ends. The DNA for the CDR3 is TGTGCCAGCACTAGTCCCTCTGGGGCCAACGTCCTGACTTTC. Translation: CASTSPSGANVLTF.

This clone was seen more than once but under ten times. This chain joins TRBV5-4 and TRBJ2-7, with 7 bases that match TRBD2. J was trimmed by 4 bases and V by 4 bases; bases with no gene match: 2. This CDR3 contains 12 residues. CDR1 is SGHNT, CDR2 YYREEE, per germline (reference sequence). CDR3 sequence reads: CASSPAGYEQYF. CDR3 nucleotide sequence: TGTGCCAGCAGCCCAGCGGGGTACGAGCAGTACTTC.

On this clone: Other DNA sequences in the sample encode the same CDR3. CDR3: CASSSGTDTQYF. CDR3 DNA sequence: TGTGCCAGCAGCTCTGGCACAGATACGCAGTATTTT. The chain combines TRBV7-2 with TRBJ2-3, with D hard to call. The CDR3 is made up of 12 amino acids. In germline, CDR1 is SGHTA, CDR2 FQGNSA. V was pared by 4 bases and J by 1 base, with 3 bases between.

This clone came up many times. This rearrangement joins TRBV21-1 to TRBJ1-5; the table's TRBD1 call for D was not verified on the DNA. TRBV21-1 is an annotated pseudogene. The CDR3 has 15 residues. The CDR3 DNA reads TGTGCCAGCAGCATTAAGACAGGGCCTAATCAGCCCCAGCATTTT. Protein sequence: CASSIKTGPNQPQHF.

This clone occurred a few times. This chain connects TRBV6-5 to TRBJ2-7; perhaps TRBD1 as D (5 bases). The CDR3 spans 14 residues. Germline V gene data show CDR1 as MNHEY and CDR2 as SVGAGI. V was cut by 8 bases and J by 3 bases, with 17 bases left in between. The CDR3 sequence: CASGRVAGYYEQYF. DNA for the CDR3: TGTGCCAGCGGTCGGGTCGCAGGGTACTACGAGCAGTACTTC.

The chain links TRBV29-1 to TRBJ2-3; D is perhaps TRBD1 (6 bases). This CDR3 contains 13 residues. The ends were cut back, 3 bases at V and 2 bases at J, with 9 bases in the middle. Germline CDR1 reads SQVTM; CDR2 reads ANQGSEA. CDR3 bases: TGCAGCGTTGATGTGGGGGCCACAGATACGCAGTATTTT. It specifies CSVDVGATDTQYF.

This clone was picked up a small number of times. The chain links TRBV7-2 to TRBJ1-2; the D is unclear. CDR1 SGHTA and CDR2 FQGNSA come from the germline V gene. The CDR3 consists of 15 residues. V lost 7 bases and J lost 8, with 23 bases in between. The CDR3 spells CASTLSGRVAGGYTF. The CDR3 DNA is TGTGCCAGCACCCTGTCGGGCCGGGTCGCTGGAGGCTACACCTTC.

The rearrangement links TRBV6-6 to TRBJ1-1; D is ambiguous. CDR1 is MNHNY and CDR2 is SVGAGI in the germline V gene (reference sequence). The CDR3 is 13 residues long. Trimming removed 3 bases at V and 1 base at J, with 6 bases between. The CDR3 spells CASSYGPNTEAFF. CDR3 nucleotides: TGTGCCAGCAGTTATGGGCCGAACACTGAAGCTTTCTTT.

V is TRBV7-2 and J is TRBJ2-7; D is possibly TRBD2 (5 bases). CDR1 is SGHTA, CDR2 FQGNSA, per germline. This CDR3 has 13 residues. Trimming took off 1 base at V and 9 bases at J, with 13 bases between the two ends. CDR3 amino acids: CASSLGTGPSQYF. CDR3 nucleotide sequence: TGTGCCAGCAGCTTAGGGACTGGCCCGTCGCAGTACTTC. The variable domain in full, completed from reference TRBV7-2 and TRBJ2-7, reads GAGVSQSPSNKVTEKGKDVELRCDPISGHTALYWYRQSLGQGLEFLIYFQGNSAPDKSGLPSDRFSAERTGGSVSTLTIQRTQQEDSAVYLCASSLGTGPSQYFGPGTRLTVT.

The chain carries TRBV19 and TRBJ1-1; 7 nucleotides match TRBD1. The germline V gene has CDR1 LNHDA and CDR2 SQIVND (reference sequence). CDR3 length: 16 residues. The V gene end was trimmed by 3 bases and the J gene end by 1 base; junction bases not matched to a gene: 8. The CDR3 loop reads CASSIDRAEANTEAFF. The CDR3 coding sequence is TGTGCCAGTAGTATCGACAGGGCTGAGGCGAACACTGAAGCTTTCTTT.